This TCR beta chain was documented in a study of control samples from healthy donors and cancer patients. On this clone: Relative to the germline gene, one junction end is altered; a read error may explain this.

The method was immunoSEQ multiplex PCR; TCRdb's version includes in-frame clones alone and lacks a portion of them. The table lists 100,000 or so clones, roughly 90% of them singletons. CDR3 length: 13 amino acids. The germline CDR1 and CDR2 sequences are LNHDA and SQIVND (reference sequence). This receptor was taken from a woman aged 25 to 39 in good health. The genes are TRBV19 and TRBJ2-7; TRBD2 might be the D (6 bases). Sample: blood. CDR3 sequence (DNA): TGTGCCAGTAGGATAGCGGCTTCCTACGAGCAGTACTTC. Its translation: CASRIAASYEQYF.